The TCR beta chain under discussion was sequenced for a study of blood T cell repertoires in COVID-19. Assay used: immunoSEQ multiplex PCR; TCRdb lists only in-frame clones, some missing. The sample gives a few hundred thousand clones, approximately 86% of which show up once; under 15% is in the top ten. Trimming took off 8 bases at V and 0 bases at J, with 8 bases between the two ends. The germline gives CDR1 MNHEY, CDR2 SVGAGI. The CDR3 runs 13 residues. Input material: peripheral blood. This TCR was recovered from a woman aged 70-85 years with COVID-19, enrolled during active disease. V gene TRBV6-5 combines with J gene TRBJ1-5; TRBD1 might be the D (5 bases). CDR3 nucleotide sequence: TGTGCCAGCGCAGGGTTTAGCAATCAGCCCCAGCATTTT. It translates to CASAGFSNQPQHF.